This T cell receptor beta chain was sequenced for a study of beta chain features in type 1 diabetes. The CDR3 consists of 15 residues. V was pared by 2 bases and J by 1 base, with 5 bases of the junction left unmatched. Germline assignment: CDR1 SGHRS and CDR2 YFSETQ. This clone occurred a few times. The antigen remains undetermined. The study's findings and limits: When Type 1 diabetes patients were examined, their TCRB CDR3s proved moderately but significantly shorter in all four CD4+ subsets.

Expressed TCRB transcripts were sequenced because the entire RNA isolate underwent reverse transcription. Clones were sequenced by immunoSEQ multiplex PCR, and TCRdb holds only the in-frame ones, with some missing. The table lists some 640,000 clones, more than 13% of them singletons. Sequencing used naive CD4+ T cells from blood. The TCR originated in a man younger than 35 with type 1 diabetes. The chain employs TRBV5-1 and TRBJ2-5; 7 nucleotides match TRBD1. This CDR3 reads CASSLTGAPQETQYF. CDR3 nucleotides: TGCGCCAGCAGCTTAACAGGGGCACCCCAAGAGACCCAGTACTTC.